This T cell receptor (beta chain) stems from a study of Ad26.COV2.S vaccination and SARS-CoV-2 variants. Study-wide background: Among those in the COV1001 Ad26.COV2.S trial arm was the donor. Doses of Ad26.COV2.S were injected into muscle once or twice, 56 days apart. Study results and limitations: Spike-specific TCR breadth was greater in vaccine than placebo recipients.

Sequencing used immunoSEQ multiplex PCR; TCRdb keeps in-frame clones, though not all of them. The sample records 350,000 to 500,000 clones, roughly 90% being singletons. There are 14 residues in the CDR3. Germline values: CDR1 GTSNPN, CDR2 SVGIG (reference sequence). With respect to this clone: Its specificity is not known. One end of the junction does not line up with germline, which may come from a read error.

Documented treatment: 15 to 20 received Ad26.COV2.S at low or high dose, single or two shots; roughly five received placebo; per-sample allocation not given. Day 63 after the first vaccine or placebo injection was the time point for sampling. The sequencing used peripheral blood, collected in a trial of Ad26.COV2.S vaccine versus placebo. J is TRBJ2-7 and V is TRBV30; 9 positions agree with TRBD1. This TCR was sampled from a person aged 18-60 years who received the Ad26.COV2.S COVID-19 vaccine or a placebo. CDR3 DNA: TGTGCCGGGACCCGAGACGGGACAGGGACCTTGCTAAACTTC. Translation gives CAGTRDGTGTLLNF.